These T cell receptor beta chains were read from a single sample in a study of CD8 T cells in Susac syndrome. TCRdb reprocessed the immunoSEQ multiplex PCR reads with MiXCR, giving one entry per CDR3 protein. The sample records approximately 160,000 distinct CDR3 sequences, roughly 95% being singletons. Material for sequencing was CD4+ T cells from PBMCs. Every receptor here comes from a human donor with Susac syndrome. The CDR3 runs from the conserved cysteine through the conserved F or W. D genes are given only for firm matches. Expanded clones are given a class, and other clones once, few, many or no size at all.

clone size: .; V gene: TRBV11-1; J gene: TRBJ2-2; D gene: .; CDR3 protein: CASSPSITGELFF; CDR3 DNA: TGTGCCAGCAGCCCTTCCATAACCGGGGAGCTGTTTTTT
clone size: .; V gene: TRBV7-2; J gene: TRBJ2-3; D gene: .; CDR3 protein: CASSVLATSTDTQYF; CDR3 DNA: TGTGCCAGCAGCGTACTAGCTACTAGCACAGATACGCAGTATTTT
clone size: .; V gene: TRBV12-3/TRBV12-4; J gene: TRBJ2-1; D gene: TRBD2; CDR3 protein: CASSQRQGLAGPYNEQFF; CDR3 DNA: TGTGCCAGCAGTCAACGACAGGGACTAGCGGGTCCTTACAATGAGCAGTTCTTC
clone size: .; V gene: TRBV29-1; J gene: TRBJ2-3; D gene: TRBD2; CDR3 protein: CSLGLAGGRAQYF; CDR3 DNA: TGCAGCCTAGGACTAGCGGGAGGGCGGGCGCAGTATTTT
clone size: once; V gene: TRBV3-1; J gene: TRBJ1-4; D gene: TRBD1; CDR3 protein: CASSKTGGDEKLFF; CDR3 DNA: TGTGCCAGCAGCAAGACAGGGGGGGATGAAAAACTGTTTTTT
clone size: .; V gene: TRBV30; J gene: TRBJ1-5; D gene: TRBD1; CDR3 protein: CAWSSGQSLNQPQHF; CDR3 DNA: TGTGCCTGGAGTTCGGGACAGAGTCTTAATCAGCCCCAGCATTTT
clone size: .; V gene: TRBV20-1; J gene: TRBJ2-7; D gene: .; CDR3 protein: CSASAGIYEQYF; CDR3 DNA: TGCAGTGCTAGTGCCGGGATCTACGAGCAGTACTTC
clone size: .; V gene: TRBV7-2; J gene: TRBJ2-1; D gene: TRBD2; CDR3 protein: CASSLDLSGRYNEQFF; CDR3 DNA: TGTGCCAGCAGCTTAGATCTAAGCGGGAGGTACAATGAGCAGTTCTTC
clone size: .; V gene: TRBV7-2; J gene: TRBJ2-5; D gene: .; CDR3 protein: CASSQGPTQYF; CDR3 DNA: TGTGCCAGCAGCCAGGGACCTACCCAGTACTTC
clone size: once; V gene: TRBV5-1; J gene: TRBJ2-6; D gene: TRBD1; CDR3 protein: CASSLDRDTGANVLTF; CDR3 DNA: TGCGCCAGCAGCTTAGACAGGGACACTGGGGCCAACGTCCTGACTTTC
clone size: .; V gene: TRBV20-1; J gene: TRBJ1-2; D gene: .; CDR3 protein: CSARWPELGDGYTF; CDR3 DNA: TGCAGTGCTAGATGGCCGGAGCTCGGCGATGGCTACACCTTC
clone size: .; V gene: TRBV13; J gene: TRBJ1-2; D gene: .; CDR3 protein: CASSLTLTMGYTF; CDR3 DNA: TGTGCCAGCAGCTTAACATTAACTATGGGCTACACCTTC
clone size: .; V gene: TRBV7-2; J gene: TRBJ1-2; D gene: .; CDR3 protein: CASSLTRDTNYGYTF; CDR3 DNA: TGTGCCAGCAGCTTAACACGGGACACCAACTATGGCTACACCTTC
clone size: .; V gene: TRBV20-1; J gene: TRBJ1-5; D gene: .; CDR3 protein: CSAKESNQPQHF; CDR3 DNA: TGCAGTGCTAAGGAATCTAATCAGCCCCAGCATTTT
clone size: .; V gene: TRBV6-2/TRBV6-3; J gene: TRBJ1-6; D gene: .; CDR3 protein: CASSPDGNSPLHF; CDR3 DNA: TGTGCCAGCAGCCCGGACGGTAATTCACCCCTCCACTTT
clone size: .; V gene: TRBV29-1; J gene: TRBJ1-4; D gene: .; CDR3 protein: CSGATVLGEKLFF; CDR3 DNA: TGCAGCGGTGCCACGGTCCTGGGGGAAAAACTGTTTTTT
clone size: .; V gene: TRBV15; J gene: TRBJ2-2; D gene: .; CDR3 protein: CATSRDGVTGELFF; CDR3 DNA: TGTGCCACCAGCAGAGATGGGGTTACCGGGGAGCTGTTTTTT
clone size: .; V gene: TRBV5-4; J gene: TRBJ2-7; D gene: .; CDR3 protein: CASSLRPTEQYF; CDR3 DNA: TGTGCCAGCAGCTTGCGCCCCACTGAGCAGTACTTC
clone size: .; V gene: TRBV30; J gene: TRBJ2-1; D gene: .; CDR3 protein: CAWSGAGSSYNEQFF; CDR3 DNA: TGTGCCTGGAGTGGGGCGGGGAGTTCCTACAATGAGCAGTTCTTC
clone size: .; V gene: TRBV6-2/TRBV6-3; J gene: TRBJ2-7; D gene: .; CDR3 protein: CASTYFDSYEQYF; CDR3 DNA: TGTGCCAGCACTTATTTCGATTCCTACGAGCAGTACTTC
clone size: .; V gene: TRBV29-1; J gene: TRBJ2-5; D gene: TRBD2; CDR3 protein: CSMTEAGGGETQYF; CDR3 DNA: TGCAGCATGACGGAAGCGGGAGGGGGAGAGACCCAGTACTTC
clone size: .; V gene: TRBV14; J gene: TRBJ2-1; D gene: TRBD1; CDR3 protein: CASSQHRTGQGEQFF; CDR3 DNA: TGTGCCAGCAGCCAACATAGGACAGGGCAGGGTGAGCAGTTCTTC
clone size: .; V gene: TRBV18; J gene: TRBJ1-2; D gene: TRBD1; CDR3 protein: CASSPETGEDGYTF; CDR3 DNA: TGTGCCAGCTCACCCGAGACAGGGGAGGATGGCTACACCTTC
clone size: .; V gene: TRBV5-4; J gene: TRBJ2-1; D gene: TRBD1; CDR3 protein: CASSLAPGTGSSYNEQFF; CDR3 DNA: TGTGCCAGCAGCTTGGCTCCCGGGACAGGGTCCTCCTACAATGAGCAGTTCTTC
clone size: .; V gene: TRBV7-9; J gene: TRBJ1-2; D gene: .; CDR3 protein: CASSLGTAYGYTF; CDR3 DNA: TGTGCCAGCAGCTTAGGGACGGCCTATGGCTACACCTTC
clone size: once; V gene: TRBV4-3; J gene: TRBJ1-3; D gene: .; CDR3 protein: CASSQDGGNGNTIYF; CDR3 DNA: TGCGCCAGCAGCCAAGATGGGGGAAATGGAAACACCATATATTTT
clone size: .; V gene: TRBV20-1; J gene: TRBJ2-3; D gene: .; CDR3 protein: CSAAGGTDTQYF; CDR3 DNA: TGCAGTGCGGCAGGGGGCACAGATACGCAGTATTTT